This TCR beta chain was documented in a study of blood T cell repertoires in COVID-19 (dated by TCRdb to 2020 to 2021). In terms of the full investigation: Samples from collaborators originated in the United States, Italy and Spain and spanned both the acute and convalescent phases of COVID-19. The material from the prospective study consisted of cDNA or gDNA derived from T cells, B-cell-depleted T cells, or PBMCs. The dataset comprised deeply sampled blood TCRbeta repertoires from subjects exposed to, actively infected with, or recovered from COVID-19. Where HLA class I and class II types were available, the types were taken from metadata supplied by the sample provider, not from assay-based typing. Samples came from the ongoing ImmuneRACE study (first 160 participants) plus 1,254 subjects from 6 global collaborators. A freely available public database, intended as a resource for researchers studying the immune response to SARS-CoV-2, is where the repertoires were released. Nearly every sample came with metadata listing a de-identified subject ID, COVID-19 status, age in years and sex.

Participants in the prospective study were enrolled through a virtual design, were aged about 18 to 100 years, and lived in roughly 25 United States geographic areas. In the prospective study, cohorts were assigned on the basis of participant-reported clinical history obtained from a screening survey and a study questionnaire. Each participant in the prospective study had whole blood, serum and a nasopharyngeal or oropharyngeal swab collected by mobile phlebotomists. Over an approximately 2-month period, participants in the prospective study had the option of providing additional blood draws and questionnaires. Prospective study blood samples were shipped either frozen or at room temperature before DNA extraction. Study-wide findings and limitations: How much clinical and demographic metadata was included differed by source and by participant, and the metadata was provided uncurated.

Turning to this clone: This receptor's antigen is unknown. Base qualities were left out, and no much larger clone turns up one base away.

V is shortened by 3 bases, J by 4 bases, and the region joining them spans 15 bases. Via the germline V gene, CDR1 is KGHSH and CDR2 LQKENI. The CDR3 numbers 15 residues from cysteine through phenylalanine. The kept DNA is CDR3 alone, 45 bases in frame from the first base. The immunoSEQ Assay, a bias-controlled multiplex PCR, was used to amplify TCRbeta CDR3 regions from genomic DNA. The original methods were these. The number of nucleated cells in each sample was estimated by amplification of reference gene primers within the assay. To quantify the absolute abundance of each unique TCRbeta CDR3 rearrangement, sequence reads were collapsed and filtered. For each sample, productive Simpson clonality was calculated as the square root of Simpson's diversity index across productive rearrangements. In TCRdb, the immuneACCESS table is reduced to in-frame sequences with V and J assigned. These tables do not hold every clone; where another copy was compared, an unresolved V gene accounts for under half, and the others remain unexplained. V, J and clone size are those of that table, while D and trimming were read from the DNA. The sample data list some 240,000 clones, and around 87% of these were observed just once. In total, the top ten clones hold roughly 3.1% of the sample.

The chain employs TRBV18 and TRBJ2-5, and TRBD2 may be the D gene, going by 6 matching bases. This TCR was sampled from a middle-aged woman with acute COVID-19. Sequencing was performed on PBMCs or T cells enriched from blood (not recorded which). The base sequence is TGTGCCAGCTCACCGAAGGGACTGACCTTAGAGACCCAGTACTTC. This is translated as CASSPKGLTLETQYF.